The rows below give T cell receptor beta chains drawn from one sample of a study of breast tumors, draining lymph nodes, adjacent tissues. TCRdb reprocessed the multiplex PCR reads with MiXCR, giving one entry per CDR3 protein. The table includes approximately 210,000 distinct CDR3 sequences, about 30% detected once. The specimen sequenced was axillary lymph node tissue. All receptors derive from a female donor with breast cancer. Some clones in this sample may be carry-over from other donors' samples. CDR3s include the opening cysteine and the closing phenylalanine or tryptophan. A D gene is named only where the DNA matches it firmly. Size tells how often a clone was seen (once, few, many) or the class of an expanded clone, and some rows leave it out.

CDR3 DNA: TGTGCCACCAGTGATAAGGGGGCCAACGTCCTGACTTTC
CDR3 protein: CATSDKGANVLTF
V gene: TRBV24-1
clone size: -
D gene: -
J gene: TRBJ2-6

CDR3 DNA: TGTGCCAGCAGCTTGGGCGGAGATCCTAACTATGGCTACACCTTC
CDR3 protein: CASSLGGDPNYGYTF
V gene: TRBV7-9
clone size: many
D gene: -
J gene: TRBJ1-2

CDR3 DNA: TGTGCCAGCAGTGAAGCGAGAAGACTAGGGAATGAGCAGTTCTTC
CDR3 protein: CASSEARRLGNEQFF
V gene: TRBV6-1
clone size: many
D gene: -
J gene: TRBJ2-1

CDR3 DNA: TGTGCCATCAGTGGAAGGGAAATAGGGTACGAGCAGTACTTC
CDR3 protein: CAISGREIGYEQYF
V gene: TRBV10-3
clone size: many
D gene: -
J gene: TRBJ2-7

CDR3 DNA: TGTGTCAGCAGTCTGACGACAGGGCGAGAGACCCAGTACTTC
CDR3 protein: CVSSLTTGRETQYF
V gene: TRBV12-3/TRBV12-4
clone size: -
D gene: TRBD1
J gene: TRBJ2-5

CDR3 DNA: TGTGCCAGCAGTCGCAACAGGGGTGTAAACGGGGAGCTGTTTTTT
CDR3 protein: CASSRNRGVNGELFF
V gene: TRBV27
clone size: -
D gene: TRBD1
J gene: TRBJ2-2

CDR3 DNA: TGTGCCAGCAGCTTAGGACAGAATGAGCAGTACTTC
CDR3 protein: CASSLGQNEQYF
V gene: TRBV7-8
clone size: many
D gene: -
J gene: TRBJ2-7

CDR3 DNA: TGTGCCAGCAGCGTCACTAGCGGGAGAGGAGTTGGGGAGCAGTACTTC
CDR3 protein: CASSVTSGRGVGEQYF
V gene: TRBV5-5
clone size: many
D gene: TRBD2
J gene: TRBJ2-7

CDR3 DNA: TGTGCCAGCAGTGAACCCAGCGGAGCCTACAATGAGCAGTTCTTC
CDR3 protein: CASSEPSGAYNEQFF
V gene: TRBV25-1
clone size: many
D gene: -
J gene: TRBJ2-1

CDR3 DNA: TGCAGCGTTGGTGGGGGGCGCGGGAACACTGAAGCTTTCTTT
CDR3 protein: CSVGGGRGNTEAFF
V gene: TRBV29-1
clone size: few
D gene: -
J gene: TRBJ1-1

CDR3 DNA: TGTGCCAGCAGTTTCTCCCGAGACCACTACGAGCAGTACTTC
CDR3 protein: CASSFSRDHYEQYF
V gene: TRBV27
clone size: many
D gene: -
J gene: TRBJ2-7

CDR3 DNA: TGTGTCAGCAGCCCCCGGACAGCGTATACTGAAGCTTTCTTT
CDR3 protein: CVSSPRTAYTEAFF
V gene: TRBV9
clone size: -
D gene: -
J gene: TRBJ1-1